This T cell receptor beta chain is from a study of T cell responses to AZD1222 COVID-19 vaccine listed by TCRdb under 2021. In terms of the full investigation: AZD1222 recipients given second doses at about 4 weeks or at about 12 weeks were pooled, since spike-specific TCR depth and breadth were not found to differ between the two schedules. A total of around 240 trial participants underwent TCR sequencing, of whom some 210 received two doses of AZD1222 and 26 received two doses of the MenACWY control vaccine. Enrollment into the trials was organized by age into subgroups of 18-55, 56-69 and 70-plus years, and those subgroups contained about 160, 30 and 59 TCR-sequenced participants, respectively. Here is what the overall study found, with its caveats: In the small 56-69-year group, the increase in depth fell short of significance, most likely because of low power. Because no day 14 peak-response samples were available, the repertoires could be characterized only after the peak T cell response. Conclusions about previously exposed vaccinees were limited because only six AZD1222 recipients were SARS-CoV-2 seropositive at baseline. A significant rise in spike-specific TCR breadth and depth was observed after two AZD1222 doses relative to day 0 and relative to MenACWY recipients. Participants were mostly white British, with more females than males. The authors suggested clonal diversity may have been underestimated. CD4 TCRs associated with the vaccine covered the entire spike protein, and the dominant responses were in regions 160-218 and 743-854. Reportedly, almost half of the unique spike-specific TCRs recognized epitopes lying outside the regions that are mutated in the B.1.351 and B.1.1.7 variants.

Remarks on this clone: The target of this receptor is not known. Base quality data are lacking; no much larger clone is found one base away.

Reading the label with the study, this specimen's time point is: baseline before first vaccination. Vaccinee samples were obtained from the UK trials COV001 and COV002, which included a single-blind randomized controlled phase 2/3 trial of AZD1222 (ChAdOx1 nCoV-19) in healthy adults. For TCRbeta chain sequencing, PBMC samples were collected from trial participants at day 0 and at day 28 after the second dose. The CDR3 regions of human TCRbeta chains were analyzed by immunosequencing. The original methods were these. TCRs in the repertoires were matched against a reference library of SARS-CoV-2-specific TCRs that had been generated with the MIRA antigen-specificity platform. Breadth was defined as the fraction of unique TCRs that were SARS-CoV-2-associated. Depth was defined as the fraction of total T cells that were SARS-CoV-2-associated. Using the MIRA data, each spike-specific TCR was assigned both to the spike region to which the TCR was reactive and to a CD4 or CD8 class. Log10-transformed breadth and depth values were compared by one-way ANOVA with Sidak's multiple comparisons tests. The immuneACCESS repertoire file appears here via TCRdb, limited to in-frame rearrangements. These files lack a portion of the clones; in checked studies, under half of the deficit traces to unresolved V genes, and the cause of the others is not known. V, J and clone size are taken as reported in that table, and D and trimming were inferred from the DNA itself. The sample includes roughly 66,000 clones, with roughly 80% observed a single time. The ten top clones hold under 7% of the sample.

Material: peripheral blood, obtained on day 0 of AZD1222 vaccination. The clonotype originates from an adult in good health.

Here is the DNA: TGTGCCATCGCCGGACAGAACAATGAGCAGTTCTTC. The encoded protein is CAIAGQNNEQFF. The chain is encoded by TRBV10-3 joined to TRBJ2-1; TRBD1 might be the D gene, on 6 matching bases. The germline V gene encodes CDR1 ENHRY and CDR2 SYGVKD. Spanning cysteine to phenylalanine, the CDR3 consists of 12 amino acids. Only the CDR3 portion is preserved as DNA: 36 bases, with reading frame beginning at the first base. V is cut by 8 bases and J by 5 bases, and the space between the germline ends is 10 bases.